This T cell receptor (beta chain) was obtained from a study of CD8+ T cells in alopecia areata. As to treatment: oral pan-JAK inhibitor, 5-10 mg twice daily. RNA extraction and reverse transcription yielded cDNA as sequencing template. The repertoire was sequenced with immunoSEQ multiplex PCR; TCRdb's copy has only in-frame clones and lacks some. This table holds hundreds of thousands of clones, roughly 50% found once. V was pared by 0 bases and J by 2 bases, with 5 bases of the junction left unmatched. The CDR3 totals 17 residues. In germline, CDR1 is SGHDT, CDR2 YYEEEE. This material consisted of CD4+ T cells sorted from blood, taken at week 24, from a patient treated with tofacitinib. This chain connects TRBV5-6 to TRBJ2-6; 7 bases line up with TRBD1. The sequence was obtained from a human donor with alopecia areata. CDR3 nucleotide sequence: TGTGCCAGCAGCTTGGTAGGGGGCCAGACTGGGGCCAACGTCCTGACTTTC. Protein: CASSLVGGQTGANVLTF.